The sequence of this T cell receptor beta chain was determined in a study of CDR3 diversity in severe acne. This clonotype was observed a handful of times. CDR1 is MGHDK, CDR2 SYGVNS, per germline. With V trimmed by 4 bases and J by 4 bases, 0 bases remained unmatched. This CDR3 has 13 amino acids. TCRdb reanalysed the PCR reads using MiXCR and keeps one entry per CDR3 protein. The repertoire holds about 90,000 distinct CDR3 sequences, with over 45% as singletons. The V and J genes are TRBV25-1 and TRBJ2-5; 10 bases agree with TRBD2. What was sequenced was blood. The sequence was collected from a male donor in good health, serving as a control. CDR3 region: CASSGLAGETQYF. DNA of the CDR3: TGTGCCAGCAGTGGACTAGCGGGAGAGACCCAGTACTTC.